Listed here are 17 T cell receptor beta chains from one sample, sequenced in a study of blood T cell repertoires in COVID-19. Repertoires were generated with immunoSEQ multiplex PCR, while TCRdb's copy carries only in-frame clones and drops some. The table includes around 130,000 clones, 86% detected once. Sequencing was carried out using peripheral blood. The source of these receptors is a woman aged 50 to 60 who had recovered from COVID-19.

This rearrangement joins TRBV11-1 to TRBJ2-1; 7 nucleotides line up with TRBD2. With 4 bases clipped from V and 6 bases from J, the junction kept 6 bases outside the gene matches. Germline-derived CDR1 and CDR2 are SGHAT and FQDESV (reference sequence). The CDR3 sequence is 14 residues long. The CDR3 region has the DNA TGTGCCAGCAGCTGGGGGGGTAGCGGCAATGAGCAGTTCTTC. Its translation: CASSWGGSGNEQFF. Full variable domain (remainder filled in from reference TRBV11-1 and TRBJ2-1): EAEVAQSPRYKITEKSQAVAFWCDPISGHATLYWYRQILGQGPELLVQFQDESVVDDSQLPKDRFSAERLKGVDSTLKIQPAELGDSAMYLCASSWGGSGNEQFFGPGTRLTVL.

Remarks on this clone: Other nucleotide sequences in the sample specify the same CDR3. This sequence joins TRBV14 and TRBJ1-1; 8 bases match TRBD1. V was pared by 2 bases and J by 0 bases, with 2 bases of the junction left unmatched. The CDR3 consists of 15 residues. CDR1 is SGHDN, CDR2 FVKESK, per germline. The CDR3 DNA reads as TGTGCCAGCAGCCAACTGACAGGGGTGAACACTGAAGCTTTCTTT. Residues: CASSQLTGVNTEAFF.

This clone occurred once. The genes are TRBV14 and TRBJ1-3; D unresolved. Germline CDR1 reads SGHDN; CDR2 reads FVKESK. CDR3 length: 15 amino acids. Trimming removed 3 bases at V and 0 bases at J, with 9 bases between. Written as DNA, the CDR3 is TGTGCCAGCAGCCAGTATGTTATCTCTGGAAACACCATATATTTT. Translating it yields CASSQYVISGNTIYF.

The chain joins TRBV7-9 to TRBJ1-6, with D hard to call. Trimming shortened V by 3 bases and J by 2 bases, and 5 bases separated the two germline ends. Per germline, CDR1 SEHNR and CDR2 FQNEAQ (reference sequence). CDR3 length: 14 residues. In DNA form, the CDR3 reads TGTGCCAGCAGCTTGCGAGCCTATAATTCACCCCTCCACTTT. This translates into CASSLRAYNSPLHF.

V usage is TRBV18 and J usage is TRBJ2-7; a possible D gene is TRBD1 (5 bases). From germline, CDR1 is KGHSH and CDR2 LQKENI. The V gene lost 6 bases and the J gene lost 8 bases, with 11 bases spanning the gap. The CDR3 is made up of 11 amino acids. The CDR3 loop is CASSPKGKQYF. CDR3 in DNA: TGTGCCAGCTCCCCTAAGGGGAAGCAGTACTTC.

This chain links TRBV29-1 with TRBJ2-5, with 7 bases that match TRBD2. Germline CDR1 is SQVTM and CDR2 is ANQGSEA. J gave up 4 bases and V 5 bases, and 10 bases lay outside the gene matches. This CDR3 has 14 residues. Here the CDR3 DNA reads TGCAGCGTTATGGGCAGCGGGATGACAGAGACCCAGTACTTC. This sequence encodes CSVMGSGMTETQYF.

The chain joins TRBV7-9 to TRBJ1-1; the D gene is possibly TRBD1 (6 bases). Germline V gives CDR1 SEHNR, CDR2 FQNEAQ (reference sequence). V lost 5 bases to trimming and J lost 0 bases, with 19 bases between them. There are 17 residues in the CDR3. CDR3 nucleotides: TGTGCCAGCAGCCTAGGACAGTCTGGGGTCATGAACACTGAAGCTTTCTTT. It codes for CASSLGQSGVMNTEAFF. The full variable domain, completed using reference TRBV7-9 and TRBJ1-1, is DTGVSQNPRHKITKRGQNVTFRCDPISEHNRLYWYRQTLGQGPEFLTYFQNEAQLEKSRLLSDRFSAERPKGSFSTLEIQRTEQGDSAMYLCASSLGQSGVMNTEAFFGQGTRLTVV.

The chain is built from TRBV19 and TRBJ2-3, with TRBD1 matching over 7 bases. The V gene's germline CDR1 is LNHDA and CDR2 SQIVND (reference sequence). CDR3 size: 15 residues. V was clipped by 6 bases and J by 0 bases; unmatched bases: 6. The CDR3 region is CASSPWTGSTDTQYF. As DNA, the CDR3 is TGTGCCAGTAGCCCTTGGACAGGTAGCACAGATACGCAGTATTTT.

The genes are TRBV2 and TRBJ2-5; possibly TRBD1 for D (6 bases). CDR3 size: 16 residues. Trimming took off 3 bases at V and 2 bases at J, with 16 bases between the two ends. Germline V gene data show CDR1 as SNHLY and CDR2 as FYNNEI. In DNA form, the CDR3 reads TGTGCCAGCAGTGAGGTGGTTGGGGACACACAAGAGACCCAGTACTTC. Translation gives CASSEVVGDTQETQYF.

A word on this clone: The sample carries other DNA sequences with the same CDR3. The J gene is TRBJ2-1, the V gene TRBV18, with D maybe TRBD2 (5 bases). The CDR3 loop spans 16 amino acids. Germline values: CDR1 KGHSH, CDR2 LQKENI. The V and J ends lost 3 bases and 1 base respectively, with 13 bases between them. This CDR3 reads CASSPRAGGSYNEQFF. In DNA, the CDR3 is TGTGCCAGCTCACCGAGGGCGGGCGGTTCCTACAATGAGCAGTTCTTC.

This rearrangement joins TRBV5-1 to TRBJ1-2, with 9 bases identical to TRBD1. The V segment lost 0 bases and the J segment 6 bases; nucleotides outside the gene matches: 6. The CDR3 length is 15 residues. CDR1 SGHRS and CDR2 YFSETQ come from the germline V gene. The CDR3 here is CASSLGGQGENGYTF. The CDR3 DNA sequence: TGCGCCAGCAGCTTGGGGGGACAGGGAGAGAATGGCTACACCTTC.

This clone was counted only a few times. The chain links TRBV27 to TRBJ2-1; 13 nucleotides align to TRBD2. V was pared by 4 bases and J by 5 bases, with 2 bases of the junction left unmatched. Germline assignment: CDR1 MNHEY and CDR2 SMNVEV (reference sequence). This CDR3 region has 15 residues. The CDR3 protein is CASSSGTSGDNEQFF. The CDR3 coding sequence is TGTGCCAGCAGTTCAGGGACTAGCGGGGACAATGAGCAGTTCTTC.

The CDR3 sequence: CASSRYGGYNTGELFF. The CDR3 DNA follows: TGTGCCAGCAGTCGGTACGGGGGGTACAACACCGGGGAGCTGTTTTTT. The rearrangement joins TRBV14 to TRBJ2-2; 7 positions agree with TRBD2. Germline CDR1 is SGHDN and CDR2 is FVKESK. V was clipped by 6 bases and J by 2 bases; unmatched bases: 9. CDR3 length: 16 residues.

The chain is built from TRBV7-3 and TRBJ1-2; 10 nucleotides align to TRBD1. CDR1 SGHTA and CDR2 FQGTGA come from the germline V gene. The CDR3 loop spans 17 amino acids. V trimming: 3 bases; J trimming: 0 bases; junction bases outside the gene matches: 7. This chain's CDR3 is CASSLTAGTGANYGYTF. The CDR3 region has the DNA TGTGCCAGCAGCTTGACGGCCGGGACAGGGGCTAACTATGGCTACACCTTC.

This clone was seen a few times. J is TRBJ2-1 and V is TRBV6-4, with TRBD2 identical over 11 bases. The germline V gene has CDR1 MRHNA and CDR2 SNTAGT. This CDR3 contains 15 residues. V was pared by 6 bases and J by 6 bases, with 7 bases of the junction left unmatched. CDR3 nucleotide sequence: TGTGCCAGCAGCGCACTAGCGGGAGAGGGCAATGAGCAGTTCTTC. It encodes CASSALAGEGNEQFF.

The chain links TRBV6-5 to TRBJ1-5, with 9 nucleotides matching TRBD1. CDR1 MNHEY and CDR2 SVGAGI come from the germline V gene. Germline trimming cut 6 bases from V and 9 bases from J; bases unmatched to any gene: 6. The CDR3 covers 13 residues. CDR3 in amino acids: CASRDRGFGPQHF. For the CDR3, the DNA is TGTGCCAGCAGAGACAGGGGGTTTGGGCCCCAGCATTTT.

V gene TRBV9 combines with J gene TRBJ2-2; D may be TRBD2 (6 bases). The CDR3 is made up of 16 amino acids. Looked up from germline, CDR1 is SGDLS and CDR2 is YYNGEE. V was cut by 4 bases and J by 0 bases, with 13 bases left in between. CDR3: CASSISPGANTGELFF. The CDR3 bases are TGTGCCAGCAGCATCTCCCCGGGGGCGAACACCGGGGAGCTGTTTTTT.